Following are 7 T cell receptor beta chains from one sample sequenced in a study of T cell repertoires in cytomegalovirus infection. TCRdb reanalysed the reads using MiXCR and keeps one entry per CDR3 protein. The sample lists about 900,000 distinct CDR3 sequences; approximately 30% were seen once. Their antigens are not known. The sequencing here drew on cultured CD8+ T cells from PBMCs, taken from culture after CMV antigen stimulation. These receptors came from a human donor in good health (CMV status not recorded). Some clones in this sample may be carry-over from other donors' samples.

This chain links TRBV5-1 with TRBJ1-5, with no clear D. There are 13 residues in the CDR3. Between the trimmed V and J ends, which lost 3 bases and 6 bases, there was a span of 10 bases. Germline assignment: CDR1 SGHRS and CDR2 YFSETQ. Here the CDR3 reads CASSWSGGQPQHF. CDR3 sequence (DNA): TGCGCCAGCAGCTGGTCTGGCGGTCAGCCCCAGCATTTT.

This clonotype was detected only a few times. This chain uses TRBV6-6 with TRBJ2-3; a weak D match, TRBD1 (5 bases). The CDR3 loop spans 15 amino acids. Trimming took off 0 bases at V and 6 bases at J, with 13 bases between the two ends. Germline lookup yields CDR1 MNHNY and CDR2 SVGAGI (reference sequence). The CDR3 coding sequence is TGTGCCAGCAGTTACTCGCCAGGACACGTTGATACGCAGTATTTT. Residues: CASSYSPGHVDTQYF.

This clonotype has just one count. V gene TRBV7-9 combines with J gene TRBJ1-2; no clear D. This CDR3 contains 13 residues. V was clipped by 5 bases and J by 3 bases, with 10 bases between them. Germline V CDR1 and CDR2: SEHNR, FQNEAQ (reference sequence). The CDR3 bases are TGTGCCAGCAGCCCGCAGTCGCACTATGGCTACACCTTC. It encodes CASSPQSHYGYTF.

This clonotype appeared a few times. The chain combines TRBV5-1 with TRBJ2-1; D not resolved. The CDR3 extends over 13 amino acids. Trimming left V 0 bases short and J 9 bases short, with 10 bases between. The germline CDR1 and CDR2 sequences are SGHRS and YFSETQ. The DNA of the CDR3 is TGCGCCAGCAGCTTGGCAACAACATTTGAGCAGTTCTTC. Protein sequence: CASSLATTFEQFF.

In this sample, this clonotype turned up a few times. The chain carries TRBV7-6 and TRBJ2-7, with TRBD1 identical over 10 bases. Germline trimming cut 2 bases from V and 7 bases from J; bases unmatched to any gene: 5. CDR1 is SGHVS and CDR2 is FNYEAQ in the germline V gene. The CDR3 is made up of 14 amino acids. CDR3 residues: CASSLRTGGREQYF. CDR3 DNA: TGTGCCAGCAGCTTAAGGACAGGGGGTAGAGAGCAGTACTTC.

This clonotype was observed a few times. The CDR3 protein is CASSYAGANVLTF. In DNA, the CDR3 is TGTGCCAGCAGTTATGCTGGGGCCAACGTCCTGACTTTC. The chain uses TRBV27 and TRBJ2-6, with unresolved D. The CDR3 totals 13 residues. The ends were cut back, 4 bases at V and 2 bases at J, with 3 bases in the middle. Per germline, CDR1 MNHEY and CDR2 SMNVEV (reference sequence).

V usage is TRBV19 and J usage is TRBJ2-1, with a weak D call TRBD2 (5 bases). Trimming cost V 3 bases and J 8 bases, with 17 bases left between them. The CDR3 is made up of 15 amino acids. Per germline, CDR1 LNHDA and CDR2 SQIVND (reference sequence). The CDR3 loop is CASSIMDLRYDEQFF. Written as DNA, the CDR3 is TGTGCCAGTAGTATTATGGACTTAAGGTACGATGAGCAGTTCTTC.